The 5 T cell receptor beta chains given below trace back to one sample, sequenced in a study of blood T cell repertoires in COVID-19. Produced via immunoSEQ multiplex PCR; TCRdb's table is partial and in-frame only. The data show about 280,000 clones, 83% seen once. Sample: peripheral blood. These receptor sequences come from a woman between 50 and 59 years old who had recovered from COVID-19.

The CDR3 spells CASSRPRQNRGTRETQYF. For the CDR3, the DNA is TGTGCCAGCAGCAGACCAAGGCAGAACAGGGGCACCAGAGAGACCCAGTACTTC. The chain links TRBV21-1 to TRBJ2-5; the listed D gene, TRBD1, was not tested against the DNA. TRBV21-1 constitutes a pseudogene. The CDR3 is 18 residues long.

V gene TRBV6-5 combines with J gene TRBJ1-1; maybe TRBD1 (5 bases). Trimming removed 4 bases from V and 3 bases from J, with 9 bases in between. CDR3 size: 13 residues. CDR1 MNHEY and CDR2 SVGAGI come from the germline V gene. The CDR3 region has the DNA TGTGCCAGCAGTTCTTCAGGGTACACTGAAGCTTTCTTT. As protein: CASSSSGYTEAFF.

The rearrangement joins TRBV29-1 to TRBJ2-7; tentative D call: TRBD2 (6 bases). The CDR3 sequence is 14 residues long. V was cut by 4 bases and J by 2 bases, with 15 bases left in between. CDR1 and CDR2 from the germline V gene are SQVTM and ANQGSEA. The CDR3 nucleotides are TGCAGCGTTGGAGACCTATCGGGGGCCTACGAGCAGTACTTC. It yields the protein CSVGDLSGAYEQYF.

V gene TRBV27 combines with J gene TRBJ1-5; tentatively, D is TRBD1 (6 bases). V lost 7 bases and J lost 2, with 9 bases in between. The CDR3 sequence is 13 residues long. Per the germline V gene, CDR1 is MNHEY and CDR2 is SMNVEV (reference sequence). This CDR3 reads CASMGAGNQPQHF. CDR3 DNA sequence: TGTGCCAGCATGGGGGCAGGCAATCAGCCCCAGCATTTT.

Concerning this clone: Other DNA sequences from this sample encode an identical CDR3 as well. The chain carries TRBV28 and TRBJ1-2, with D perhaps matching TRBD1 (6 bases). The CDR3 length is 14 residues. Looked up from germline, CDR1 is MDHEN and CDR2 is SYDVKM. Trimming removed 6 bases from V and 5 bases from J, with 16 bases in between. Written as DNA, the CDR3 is TGTGCCAGCAGCCTTGGGGGGGCGGGGTATGGCTACACCTTC. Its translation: CASSLGGAGYGYTF.